The 19 T cell receptor beta chains below come from one sample, sequenced in a study of T-cell memory formation after mild COVID-19. TCRdb re-called the 5' RACE reads with MiXCR, one entry per CDR3 protein. In the table there are under 350,000 distinct CDR3 sequences, 15% to 20% of which are singletons. The material sequenced was PBMCs or a T cell subset sorted from them (not recorded which). Receptors originate from a young man who had mild COVID-19 (a few samples of this study predate the infection). Cell type and time point are not known.

This clonotype was recorded a few times. The rearrangement uses TRBV20-1 and TRBJ1-2, with D possibly TRBD1 on 5 matching bases. The germline V and J ends were trimmed by 0 bases and 8 bases, with 10 bases remaining between them. This CDR3 is built from 12 residues. The germline gives CDR1 DFQATT, CDR2 SNEGSKA (reference sequence). The chain's CDR3 is CSARDGTGGYTF. For the CDR3, the DNA is TGCAGTGCTAGAGATGGGACGGGGGGCTACACCTTC.

V is TRBV27 and J is TRBJ1-1, with a tentative D call TRBD1 (5 bases). The CDR3 runs 14 residues. Germline V gives CDR1 MNHEY, CDR2 SMNVEV (reference sequence). With 2 bases removed from V and 5 bases from J, the gap between germline ends came to 12 bases. CDR3 sequence reads: CASSLQGRWTEAFF. The CDR3 DNA is TGTGCCAGCAGTTTACAGGGACGTTGGACTGAAGCTTTCTTT.

This sequence joins TRBV6-6 and TRBJ2-7; D not certain. Germline V CDR1 and CDR2: MNHNY, SVGAGI (reference sequence). CDR3 length equals 11 residues. Trimming left V 2 bases short and J 5 bases short, with 4 bases between. The CDR3 DNA reads as TGTGCCAGCAGTTACGGGGACGAGCAGTACGTC. Translated, it gives CASSYGDEQYV.

This clonotype was seen a few times. The chain uses TRBV21-1 and TRBJ2-1; the table calls TRBD2, which could not be checked here. TRBV21-1 is annotated as a pseudogene. CDR3 length equals 16 residues. The CDR3 is CASSYRLAGAYNEQFF. The DNA for the CDR3 is TGTGCCAGCAGCTACCGACTAGCGGGCGCCTACAATGAGCAGTTCTTC.

This clonotype was seen many times. The chain couples TRBV29-1 to TRBJ1-4; 9 bases line up with TRBD1. Per germline, CDR1 SQVTM and CDR2 ANQGSEA. Trimming took 6 bases from V and 5 from J; bases not matched to a gene: 7. This CDR3 is 14 amino acids long. As DNA, the CDR3 is TGCAGCGTCGGAGGGGGACAGGGAAATGAAAAACTGTTTTTT. Translating it yields CSVGGGQGNEKLFF.

This clonotype was counted between two and nine times. The V call is TRBV29-1, the J call TRBJ2-2; TRBD1 is a possible D gene (6 bases). Trimming stripped 7 bases from V and 0 bases from J, with 15 bases between. The CDR3 loop spans 15 amino acids. Germline CDR1 is SQVTM and CDR2 is ANQGSEA. The chain's CDR3 is CSAHPKGANTGELFF. As DNA, the CDR3 is TGCAGCGCCCACCCGAAGGGGGCGAACACCGGGGAGCTGTTTTTT.

This clonotype was seen a few times. The chain couples TRBV9 to TRBJ1-3; maybe TRBD1 (6 bases). The CDR3 spans 16 residues. V dropped 2 bases and J dropped 2 bases, with 14 bases sitting between them. The V gene's germline CDR1 is SGDLS and CDR2 YYNGEE. The CDR3 here is CASSVGGPLTGNTIYF. The CDR3 DNA follows: TGTGCCAGCAGCGTTGGGGGCCCCCTCACTGGAAACACCATATATTTT.

CDR3 sequence (DNA): TGTGCCAGCAGCTCACTAGCGGGGTACAATGAGCAGTTCTTC. Protein: CASSSLAGYNEQFF. The chain recombines TRBV7-2 with TRBJ2-1, with 10 bases that match TRBD2. J lost 4 bases, V lost 4 bases, and 1 base had no gene match. From germline, CDR1 is SGHTA and CDR2 FQGNSA. There are 14 residues in the CDR3.

The chain links TRBV6-5 to TRBJ1-2; 9 nucleotides match TRBD1. This CDR3 spans 14 amino acids. CDR1 is MNHEY and CDR2 is SVGAGI in the germline V gene. V was pared by 6 bases and J by 5 bases, with 7 bases of the junction left unmatched. The CDR3: CASSRTGAPYGYTF. The CDR3 nucleotides are TGTGCCAGCAGCCGGACAGGGGCCCCTTATGGCTACACCTTC.

This clonotype has a count of ten or more. The rearrangement links TRBV10-3 to TRBJ2-3; 8 bases are a match to TRBD1. Germline values: CDR1 ENHRY, CDR2 SYGVKD. Losses at the gene ends were 7 bases for V and 1 base for J; bases not matched to a gene: 4. This CDR3 is built from 14 residues. CDR3 in DNA: TGTGCCATCACCCAGGGGGCGGGCACAGATACGCAGTATTTT. This sequence encodes CAITQGAGTDTQYF.

This clonotype showed up just a few times. The chain is built from TRBV7-9 and TRBJ2-5; no definite D call. Germline CDR1 SEHNR, CDR2 FQNEAQ (reference sequence). The germline V and J ends were trimmed by 5 bases and 9 bases, with 10 bases remaining between them. The CDR3 consists of 11 residues. This chain's CDR3 is CASSRWKAQYF. In DNA form, the CDR3 reads TGTGCCAGCAGCCGTTGGAAGGCCCAGTACTTC.

The chain links TRBV18 to TRBJ1-2, with D unresolved. Germline V gives CDR1 KGHSH, CDR2 LQKENI. The CDR3 sequence is 13 residues long. V was trimmed by 3 bases and J by 8 bases, leaving 13 bases between them. CDR3 protein: CASSPESLLGYTF. In DNA, the CDR3 is TGTGCCAGCTCACCGGAATCCCTCCTGGGCTACACCTTC.

The chain links TRBV27 to TRBJ1-4, with TRBD1 identical over 7 bases. The CDR3 loop spans 12 amino acids. Looked up from germline, CDR1 is MNHEY and CDR2 is SMNVEV (reference sequence). Trimming removed 6 bases from V and 11 bases from J; junction bases left unmatched: 6. The DNA for the CDR3 is TGTGCCAGCAGAAACAGGGGTGCGAAACTGTTTTTT. Protein: CASRNRGAKLFF.

This clonotype was detected only a few times. The rearrangement uses TRBV4-1 and TRBJ2-7; D is uncertain. V was trimmed by 2 bases and J by 3 bases, leaving 11 bases between them. Germline assignment: CDR1 MGHRA and CDR2 YSYEKL. The length of the CDR3 is 14 residues. Here the CDR3 DNA reads TGCGCCAGCAGCCAATCGAGAGGTGTCTACGAGCAGTACTTC. Protein product: CASSQSRGVYEQYF.

The V call is TRBV12-3 or TRBV12-4, the J call TRBJ2-2; perhaps TRBD2 as D (6 bases). The length of the CDR3 is 15 residues. The V and J ends lost 6 bases and 1 base respectively, with 12 bases between them. The CDR3 DNA is TGTGCCAGCAGCCTGCGGGGACTGAACACCGGGGAGCTGTTTTTT. It translates to CASSLRGLNTGELFF.

This clonotype was detected only a few times. V gene TRBV20-1 combines with J gene TRBJ2-7; tentatively, D is TRBD1 (6 bases). Germline assignment: CDR1 DFQATT and CDR2 SNEGSKA (reference sequence). The CDR3 has 16 residues. Trimming took off 1 base at V and 3 bases at J, with 19 bases between the two ends. This CDR3 reads CSARAPRTANLYEQYF. CDR3 sequence (DNA): TGCAGTGCTAGAGCGCCTCGGACAGCCAACCTCTACGAGCAGTACTTC.

The gene calls are TRBV4-3 and TRBJ2-2; tentatively, D is TRBD1 (5 bases). Looked up from germline, CDR1 is LGHNA and CDR2 is YSLEER. The CDR3 is 15 residues long. The V end was cut by 1 base, the J end by 4 bases, with 10 bases between. In DNA, the CDR3 is TGCGCCAGCAGCCAAGCCGCCAGGGTCACCGGGGAGCTGTTTTTT. Amino acid sequence: CASSQAARVTGELFF.

Ten or more counts support this clonotype. This chain uses TRBV20-1 with TRBJ1-5; 10 nucleotides line up with TRBD1. This CDR3 comprises 16 residues. The V gene end was trimmed by 0 bases and the J gene end by 5 bases; junction bases not matched to a gene: 7. Per the germline V gene, CDR1 is DFQATT and CDR2 is SNEGSKA (reference sequence). For the CDR3, the DNA is TGCAGTGCTAGAGATCGGACAGGGGGAGGGCATCAGCCCCAGCATTTT. Protein: CSARDRTGGGHQPQHF.

This clonotype was found a few times. The J gene is TRBJ2-7, the V gene TRBV6-5, with D hard to call. This CDR3 region has 13 residues. Per the germline V gene, CDR1 is MNHEY and CDR2 is SVGAGI. Trimming pared 2 bases from V and 2 bases from J, leaving 7 bases between. CDR3 residues: CASSYGNTYEQYF. The CDR3 DNA follows: TGTGCCAGCAGTTACGGGAACACCTACGAGCAGTACTTC.